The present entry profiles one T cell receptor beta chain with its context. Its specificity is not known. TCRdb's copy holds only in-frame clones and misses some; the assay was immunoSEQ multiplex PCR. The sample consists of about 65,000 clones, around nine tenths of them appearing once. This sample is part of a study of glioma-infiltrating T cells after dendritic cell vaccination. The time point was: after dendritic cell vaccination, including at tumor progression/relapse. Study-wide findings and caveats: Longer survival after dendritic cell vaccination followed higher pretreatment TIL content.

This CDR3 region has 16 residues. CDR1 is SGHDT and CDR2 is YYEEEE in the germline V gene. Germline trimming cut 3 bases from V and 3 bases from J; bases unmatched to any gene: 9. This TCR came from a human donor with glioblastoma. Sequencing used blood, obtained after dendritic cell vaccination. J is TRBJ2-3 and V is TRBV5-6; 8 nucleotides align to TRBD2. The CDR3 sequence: CASSSGTRMRTDTQYF. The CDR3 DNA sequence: TGTGCCAGCAGCTCAGGGACTAGAATGCGGACAGATACGCAGTATTTT. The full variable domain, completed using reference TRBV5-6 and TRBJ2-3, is DAGVTQSPTHLIKTRGQQVTLRCSPKSGHDTVSWYQQALGQGPQFIFQYYEEEERQRGNFPDRFSGHQFPNYSSELNVNALLLGDSALYLCASSSGTRMRTDTQYFGPGTRLTVL.